This paragraph covers one T cell receptor (beta chain) sequence. The CDR3 is made up of 14 amino acids. V lost 9 bases and J 6 bases, leaving 20 bases between the germline ends. CDR1 is LNHDA and CDR2 is SQIVND in the germline V gene (reference sequence). In the authors' methods: Nucleated cell counts were estimated from reference gene primer amplification. This table comes from immunoSEQ multiplex PCR, and its TCRdb copy is limited to in-frame clones, with some not included. The D gene and trimming were derived from the DNA, and the V and J assignments and clone size from that table. The data contain 200,000 to 250,000 clones, about 88% of them seen just once; the ten biggest clones take up 1.5% to 2%. This sample is part of a study of blood T cell repertoires in COVID-19. Study summary: Sites in the United States, Italy and Spain provided acute and convalescent COVID-19 samples.

The clonotype originates from a man between 65 and 85 years old with acute or convalescent COVID-19. This rearrangement joins TRBV19 to TRBJ1-1; TRBD1 is a possible D gene (6 bases). Sequencing was done on a sample of peripheral blood. CDR3 sequence (DNA): TGTGCCAGCAGTGGGGACACATGGAAGGCTGAAGCTTTCTTT. Encoded protein: CASSGDTWKAEAFF.